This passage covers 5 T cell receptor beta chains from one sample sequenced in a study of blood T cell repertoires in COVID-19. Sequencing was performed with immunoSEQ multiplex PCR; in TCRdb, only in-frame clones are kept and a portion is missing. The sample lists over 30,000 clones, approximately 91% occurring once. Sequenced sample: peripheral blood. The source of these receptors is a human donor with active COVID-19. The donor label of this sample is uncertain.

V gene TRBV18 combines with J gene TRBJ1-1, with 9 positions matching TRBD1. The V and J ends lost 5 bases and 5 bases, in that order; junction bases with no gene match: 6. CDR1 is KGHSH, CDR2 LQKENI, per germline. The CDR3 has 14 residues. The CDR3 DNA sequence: TGTGCCAGCTCATCTACGGGACAGGGTACTGAAGCTTTCTTT. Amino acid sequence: CASSSTGQGTEAFF.

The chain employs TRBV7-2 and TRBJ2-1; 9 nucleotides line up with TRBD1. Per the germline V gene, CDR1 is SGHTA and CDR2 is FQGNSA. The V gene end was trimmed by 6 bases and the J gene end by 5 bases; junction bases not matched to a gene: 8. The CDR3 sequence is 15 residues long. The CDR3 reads CASRDRDRVNNEQFF. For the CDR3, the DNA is TGTGCCAGCAGAGACCGGGACAGGGTGAACAATGAGCAGTTCTTC.

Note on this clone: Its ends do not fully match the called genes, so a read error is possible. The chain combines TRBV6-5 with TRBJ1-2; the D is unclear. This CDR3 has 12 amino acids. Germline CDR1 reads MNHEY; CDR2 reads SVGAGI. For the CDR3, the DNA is TGTGCCAGCAGTGACTCCCCGGGGGGCTACACCTTC. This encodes CASSDSPGGYTF.

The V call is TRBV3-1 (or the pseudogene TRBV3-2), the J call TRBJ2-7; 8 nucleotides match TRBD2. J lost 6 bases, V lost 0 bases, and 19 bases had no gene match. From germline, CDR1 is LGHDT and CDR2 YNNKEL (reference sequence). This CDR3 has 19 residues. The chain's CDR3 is CASSQEKKGAGAPRGEQYF. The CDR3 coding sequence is TGTGCCAGCAGCCAAGAAAAGAAAGGAGCGGGGGCCCCTCGGGGCGAGCAGTACTTC.

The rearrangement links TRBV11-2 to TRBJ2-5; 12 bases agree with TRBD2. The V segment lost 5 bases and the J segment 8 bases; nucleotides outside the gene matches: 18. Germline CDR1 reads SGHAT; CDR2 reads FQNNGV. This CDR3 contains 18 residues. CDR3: CASSPPGYTSGGKRTQYF. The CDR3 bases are TGTGCCAGCAGCCCCCCCGGGTACACTAGCGGGGGGAAGAGAACCCAGTACTTC.